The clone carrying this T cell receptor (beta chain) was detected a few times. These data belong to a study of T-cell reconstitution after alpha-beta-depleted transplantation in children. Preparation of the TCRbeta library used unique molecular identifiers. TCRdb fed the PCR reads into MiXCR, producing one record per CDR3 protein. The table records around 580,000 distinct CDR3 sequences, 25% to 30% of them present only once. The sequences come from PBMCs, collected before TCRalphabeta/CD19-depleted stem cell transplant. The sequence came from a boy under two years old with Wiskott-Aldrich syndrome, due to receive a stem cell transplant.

CDR3 loop: CASSPDAGIQPQHF. DNA of the CDR3: TGTGCCAGCAGTCCCGACGCGGGCATCCAGCCCCAGCATTTT. The chain carries TRBV12-3 or TRBV12-4 and TRBJ1-5; no definite D call. Trimming left V 5 bases short and J 7 bases short, with 15 bases between. This CDR3 has 14 residues.